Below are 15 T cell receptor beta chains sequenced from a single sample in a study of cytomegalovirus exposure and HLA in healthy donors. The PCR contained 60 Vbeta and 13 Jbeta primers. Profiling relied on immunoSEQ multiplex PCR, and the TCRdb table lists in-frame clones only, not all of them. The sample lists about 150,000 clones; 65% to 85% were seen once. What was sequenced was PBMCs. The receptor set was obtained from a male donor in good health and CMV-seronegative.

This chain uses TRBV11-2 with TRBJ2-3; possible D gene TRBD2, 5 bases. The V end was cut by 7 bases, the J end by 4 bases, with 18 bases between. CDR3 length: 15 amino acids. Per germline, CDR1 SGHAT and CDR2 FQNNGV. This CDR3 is CASTWRGKKADTQYF. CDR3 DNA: TGTGCCAGCACGTGGCGAGGGAAGAAGGCAGATACGCAGTATTTT. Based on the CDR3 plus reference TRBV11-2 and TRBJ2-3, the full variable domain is EAGVAQSPRYKIIEKRQSVAFWCNPISGHATLYWYQQILGQGPKLLIQFQNNGVVDDSQLPKDRFSAERLKGVDSTLKIQPAKLEDSAVYLCASTWRGKKADTQYFGPGTRLTVL.

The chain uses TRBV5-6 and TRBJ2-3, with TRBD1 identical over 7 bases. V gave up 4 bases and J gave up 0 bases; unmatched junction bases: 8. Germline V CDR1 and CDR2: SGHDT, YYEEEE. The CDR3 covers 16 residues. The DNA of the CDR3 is TGTGCCAGCAGCGCAAGGGGGACAGACAGCACAGATACGCAGTATTTT. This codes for CASSARGTDSTDTQYF.

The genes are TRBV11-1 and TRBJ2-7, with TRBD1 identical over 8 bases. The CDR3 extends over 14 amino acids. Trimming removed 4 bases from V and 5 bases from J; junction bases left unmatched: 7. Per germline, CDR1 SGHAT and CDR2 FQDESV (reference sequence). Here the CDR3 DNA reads TGTGCCAGCAGCTCGGGACAGGTCGCCAACGAGCAGTACTTC. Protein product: CASSSGQVANEQYF.

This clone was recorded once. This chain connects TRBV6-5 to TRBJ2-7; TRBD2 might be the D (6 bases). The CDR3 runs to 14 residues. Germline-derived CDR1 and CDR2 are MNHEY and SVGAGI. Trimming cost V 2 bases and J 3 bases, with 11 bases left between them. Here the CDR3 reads CASSYGPGVYEQYF. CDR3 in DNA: TGTGCCAGCAGTTACGGTCCGGGGGTCTACGAGCAGTACTTC.

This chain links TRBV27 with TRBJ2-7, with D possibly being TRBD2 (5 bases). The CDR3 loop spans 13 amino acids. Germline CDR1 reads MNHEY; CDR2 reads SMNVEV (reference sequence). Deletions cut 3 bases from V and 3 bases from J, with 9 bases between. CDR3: CASSFSRGYEQYF. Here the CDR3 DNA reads TGTGCCAGCAGTTTTTCTCGGGGCTACGAGCAGTACTTC.

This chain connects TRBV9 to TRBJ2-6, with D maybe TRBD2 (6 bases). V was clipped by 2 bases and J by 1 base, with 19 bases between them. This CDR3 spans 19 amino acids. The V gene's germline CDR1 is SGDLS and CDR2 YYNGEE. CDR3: CASSVNRNHGSSGANVLTF. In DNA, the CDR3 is TGTGCCAGCAGCGTGAACAGGAACCACGGGAGTTCTGGGGCCAACGTCCTGACTTTC.

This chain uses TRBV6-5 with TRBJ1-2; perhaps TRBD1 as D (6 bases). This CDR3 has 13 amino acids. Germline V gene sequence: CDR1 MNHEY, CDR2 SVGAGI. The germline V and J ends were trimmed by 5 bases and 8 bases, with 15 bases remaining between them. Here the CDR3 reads CASSLTLRGGYTF. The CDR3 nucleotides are TGTGCCAGCAGTCTCACTCTCAGGGGCGGCTACACCTTC.

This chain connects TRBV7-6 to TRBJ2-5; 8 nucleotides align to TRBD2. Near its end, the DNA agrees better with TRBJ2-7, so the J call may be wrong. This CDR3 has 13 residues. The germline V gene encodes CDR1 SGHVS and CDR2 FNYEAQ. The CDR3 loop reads CASSSSSGFEQYF. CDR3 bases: TGTGCCAGCAGTTCATCTAGCGGGTTCGAGCAGTACTTC.

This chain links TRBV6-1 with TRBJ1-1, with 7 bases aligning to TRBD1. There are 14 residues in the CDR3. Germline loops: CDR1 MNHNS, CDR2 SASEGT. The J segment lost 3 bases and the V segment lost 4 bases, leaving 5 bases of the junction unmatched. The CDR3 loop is CASSGTRGDTEAFF. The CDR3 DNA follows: TGTGCCAGCAGTGGTACCAGGGGGGACACTGAAGCTTTCTTT.

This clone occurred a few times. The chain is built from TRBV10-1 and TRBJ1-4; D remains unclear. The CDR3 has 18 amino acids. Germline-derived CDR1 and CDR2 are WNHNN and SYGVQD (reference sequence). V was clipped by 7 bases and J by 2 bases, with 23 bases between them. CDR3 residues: CASISSPQEVGTNEKLFF. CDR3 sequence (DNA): TGCGCCAGCATATCGAGCCCCCAAGAGGTAGGCACTAATGAAAAACTGTTTTTT.

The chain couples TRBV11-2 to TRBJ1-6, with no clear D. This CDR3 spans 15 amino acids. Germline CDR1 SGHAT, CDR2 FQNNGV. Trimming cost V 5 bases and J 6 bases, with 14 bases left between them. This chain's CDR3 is CASSGRPGPNSPLHF. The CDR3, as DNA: TGTGCCAGCAGCGGTCGTCCAGGCCCTAATTCACCCCTCCACTTT.

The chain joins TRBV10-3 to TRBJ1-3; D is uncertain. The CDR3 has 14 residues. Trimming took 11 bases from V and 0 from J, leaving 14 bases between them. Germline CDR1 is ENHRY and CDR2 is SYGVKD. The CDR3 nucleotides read TGTGCCCCCTACGAGGTTCTCTCTGGAAACACCATATATTTT. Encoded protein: CAPYEVLSGNTIYF.

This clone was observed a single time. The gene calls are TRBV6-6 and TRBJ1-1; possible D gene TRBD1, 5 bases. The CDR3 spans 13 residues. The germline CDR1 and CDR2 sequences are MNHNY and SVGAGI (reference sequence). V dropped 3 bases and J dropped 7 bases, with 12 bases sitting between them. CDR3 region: CASSYIGGSEAFF. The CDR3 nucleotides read TGTGCCAGCAGTTATATCGGGGGGAGTGAAGCTTTCTTT.

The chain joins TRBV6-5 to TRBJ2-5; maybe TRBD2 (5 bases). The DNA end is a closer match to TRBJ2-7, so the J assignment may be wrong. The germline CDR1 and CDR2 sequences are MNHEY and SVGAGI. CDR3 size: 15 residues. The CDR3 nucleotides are TGTGCCAGCAGCAAAGACGGCCGGGAAAACTACGAGCAGTACTTC. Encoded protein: CASSKDGRENYEQYF.

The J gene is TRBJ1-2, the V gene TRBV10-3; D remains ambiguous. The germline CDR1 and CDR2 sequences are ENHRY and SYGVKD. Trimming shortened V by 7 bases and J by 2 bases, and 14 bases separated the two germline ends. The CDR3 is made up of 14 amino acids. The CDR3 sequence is CAINGELLNYGYTF. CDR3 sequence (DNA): TGTGCCATCAATGGGGAGCTCTTAAACTATGGCTACACCTTC.